This T cell receptor (beta chain) was sequenced for a study of cytomegalovirus exposure and HLA in healthy donors. Across the study: An early data release held around 80 million unique TCRs from HLA-typed donors.

Both 60 Vbeta primers and 13 Jbeta primers went into the PCR. The table came from immunoSEQ multiplex PCR; TCRdb's copy has only in-frame clones and leaves some out. The repertoire holds some 120,000 clones, with 55% to 65% as singletons. Study-wide results and limits: A later analysis linked some 17,000 TCR beta sequences to HLA alleles at 0.05 false discovery rate. The dataset shows that most TCR sequences were rare, while some public TCRs occurred in many donors. In an earlier analysis, in several hundred donors, most V segments appeared productive either ~90% or ~30% of the time.

Trimming took 0 bases from V and 4 from J, leaving 12 bases between them. The CDR3 runs 15 residues. Germline loops: CDR1 LGHNA, CDR2 YSLEER. This clone was detected once. The antigen is unknown. This TCR was recovered from a woman in her twenties or thirties in good health and CMV-seronegative. This chain connects TRBV4-3 to TRBJ1-2; D possibly corresponds to TRBD1 (5 bases). Sequencing input: PBMCs. In nucleotides, the CDR3 is TGCGCCAGCAGCCAAGAATCTCGGGGGGTCTATGGCTACACCTTC. It encodes CASSQESRGVYGYTF.